This TCR beta chain was sequenced for a study of early T cells in non-severe SARS-CoV-2 infection. General study findings and limits: Anti-spike CD8 responses were favored by VDJdb matching, which missed private and CD4 specificities.

CDR1 is SGHTA, CDR2 FQGNSA, per germline. V dropped 5 bases and J dropped 7 bases, with 20 bases sitting between them. CDR3 length equals 15 residues. This clonotype appeared many times. Its antigen is currently unknown. MiXCR, applied by TCRdb to the 5' RACE reads, yields one record per CDR3 protein. The sample holds approximately 28,000 distinct CDR3 sequences, around 5.8% seen once. The clonotype was recovered from an adult who was a healthcare worker with PCR-confirmed SARS-CoV-2 infection or an uninfected control (not recorded which). Sequenced material: whole blood, taken at baseline. The J gene is TRBJ2-5, the V gene TRBV7-2; the D gene is possibly TRBD1 (6 bases). The CDR3 sequence: CASSDYGTIPVTQYF. The CDR3 region has the DNA TGTGCCAGCAGCGATTACGGGACAATTCCTGTGACCCAGTACTTC.